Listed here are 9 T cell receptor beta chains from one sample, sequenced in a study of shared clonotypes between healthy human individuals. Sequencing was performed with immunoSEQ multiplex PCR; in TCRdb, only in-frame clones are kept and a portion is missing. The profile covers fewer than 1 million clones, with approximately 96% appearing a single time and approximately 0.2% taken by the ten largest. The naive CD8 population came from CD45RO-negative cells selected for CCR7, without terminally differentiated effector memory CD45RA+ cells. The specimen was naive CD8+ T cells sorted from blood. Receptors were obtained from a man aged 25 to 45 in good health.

The CDR3 DNA follows: TGTGCCAGCAGTTTCTATCCCCCGGGACAGGGGGCCTACAATGAGCAGTTCTTC. Protein product: CASSFYPPGQGAYNEQFF. The rearrangement uses TRBV27 and TRBJ2-1; 11 positions agree with TRBD1. Trimming took 3 bases from V and 2 from J; bases not matched to a gene: 9. There are 18 residues in the CDR3. The V gene's germline CDR1 is MNHEY and CDR2 SMNVEV (reference sequence).

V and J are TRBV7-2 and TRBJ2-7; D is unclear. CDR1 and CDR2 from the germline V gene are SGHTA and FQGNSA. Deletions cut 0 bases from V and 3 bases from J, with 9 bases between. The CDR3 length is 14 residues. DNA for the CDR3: TGTGCCAGCAGCTTAGCGTACGGAAGCTACGAGCAGTACTTC. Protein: CASSLAYGSYEQYF.

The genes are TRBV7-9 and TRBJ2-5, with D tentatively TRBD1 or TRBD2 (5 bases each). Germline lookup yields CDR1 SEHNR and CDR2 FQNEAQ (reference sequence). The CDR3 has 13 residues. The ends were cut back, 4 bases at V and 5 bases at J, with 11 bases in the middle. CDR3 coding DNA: TGTGCCAGCAGCTCCCGGGGCACGGAGACCCAGTACTTC. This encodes CASSSRGTETQYF.

The CDR3 DNA sequence: TGTGCCAGCAGCACATTAGCGGGAGAGCAGTACTTC. Encoded protein: CASSTLAGEQYF. V and J are TRBV27 and TRBJ2-7, with 8 bases fitting TRBD2. V dropped 6 bases and J dropped 7; count of bases not matched to a gene: 5. The germline CDR1 and CDR2 sequences are MNHEY and SMNVEV (reference sequence). This CDR3 spans 12 amino acids.

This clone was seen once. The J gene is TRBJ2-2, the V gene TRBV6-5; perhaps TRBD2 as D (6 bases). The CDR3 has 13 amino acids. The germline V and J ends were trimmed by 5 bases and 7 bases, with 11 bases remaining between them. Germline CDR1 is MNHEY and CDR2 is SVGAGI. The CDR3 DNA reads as TGTGCCAGCAGTCGCGGGACGGGCGGGGAGCTGTTTTTT. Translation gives CASSRGTGGELFF.

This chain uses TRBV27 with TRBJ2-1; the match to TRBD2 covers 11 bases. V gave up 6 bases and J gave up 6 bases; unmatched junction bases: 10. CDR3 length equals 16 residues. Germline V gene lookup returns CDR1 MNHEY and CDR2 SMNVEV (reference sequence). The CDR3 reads CASSPLGTSGSNEQFF. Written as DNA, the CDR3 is TGTGCCAGCAGCCCCCTCGGGACTAGCGGTTCCAATGAGCAGTTCTTC.

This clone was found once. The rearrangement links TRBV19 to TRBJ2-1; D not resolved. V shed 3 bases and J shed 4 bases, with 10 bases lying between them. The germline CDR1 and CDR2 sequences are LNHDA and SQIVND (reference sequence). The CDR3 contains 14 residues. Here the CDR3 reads CASSIRQAYNEQFF. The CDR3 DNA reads TGTGCCAGTAGTATTCGGCAGGCTTACAATGAGCAGTTCTTC.

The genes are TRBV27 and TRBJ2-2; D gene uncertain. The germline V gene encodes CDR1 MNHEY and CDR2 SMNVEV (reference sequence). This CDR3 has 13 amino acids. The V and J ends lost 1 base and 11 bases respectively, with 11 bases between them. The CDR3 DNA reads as TGTGCCAGCAGTTTATACTCGGGTTATGAGCTGTTTTTT. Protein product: CASSLYSGYELFF.

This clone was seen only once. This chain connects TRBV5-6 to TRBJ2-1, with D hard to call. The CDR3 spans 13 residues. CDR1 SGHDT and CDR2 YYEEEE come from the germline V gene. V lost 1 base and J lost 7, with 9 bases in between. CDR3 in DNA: TGTGCCAGCAGCTTGTCCCCCCCTAATGAGCAGTTCTTC. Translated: CASSLSPPNEQFF. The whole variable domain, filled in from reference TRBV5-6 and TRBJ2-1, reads DAGVTQSPTHLIKTRGQQVTLRCSPKSGHDTVSWYQQALGQGPQFIFQYYEEEERQRGNFPDRFSGHQFPNYSSELNVNALLLGDSALYLCASSLSPPNEQFFGPGTRLTVL.